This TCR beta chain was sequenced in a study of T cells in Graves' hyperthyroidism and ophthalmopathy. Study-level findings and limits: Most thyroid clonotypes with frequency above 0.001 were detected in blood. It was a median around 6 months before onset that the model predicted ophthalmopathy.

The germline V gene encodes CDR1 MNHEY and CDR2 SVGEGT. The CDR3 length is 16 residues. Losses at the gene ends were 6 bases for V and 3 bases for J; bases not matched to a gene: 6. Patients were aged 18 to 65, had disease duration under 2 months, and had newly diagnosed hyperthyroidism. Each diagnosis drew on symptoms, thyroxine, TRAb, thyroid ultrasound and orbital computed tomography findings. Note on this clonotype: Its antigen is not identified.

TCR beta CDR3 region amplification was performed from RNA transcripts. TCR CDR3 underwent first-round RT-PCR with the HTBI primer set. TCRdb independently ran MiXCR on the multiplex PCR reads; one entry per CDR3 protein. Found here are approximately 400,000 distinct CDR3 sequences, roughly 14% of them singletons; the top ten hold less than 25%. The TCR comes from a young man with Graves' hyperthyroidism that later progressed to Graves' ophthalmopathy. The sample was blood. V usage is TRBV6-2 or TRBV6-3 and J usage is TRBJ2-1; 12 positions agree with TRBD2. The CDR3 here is CASRPGLAGFYNEQFF. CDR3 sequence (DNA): TGTGCCAGCAGACCCGGACTAGCGGGGTTCTACAATGAGCAGTTCTTC.